The rows below give T cell receptor beta chains drawn from one sample of a study of blood T cell repertoires in COVID-19. Profiling relied on immunoSEQ multiplex PCR, and the TCRdb table lists in-frame clones only, not all of them. The sample has 10,000 to 15,000 clones; about 89% are singletons. Sequencing used peripheral blood. All receptors come from a woman in her sixties or seventies with active COVID-19. Each CDR3 is given with its conserved first and last residue. Where a row states a size, it is once, few, many or the class of an expanded clone; other rows omit it.

length,size,V,J,CDR3
18,-,TRBV14,TRBJ2-3,CASSQETTGTHLADTQYF
12,once,TRBV3-1/TRBV3-2,TRBJ1-1,CASSPNRGLSFF
14,-,TRBV7-2,TRBJ1-2,CASSHRGGAGGYTF
14,-,TRBV27,TRBJ2-7,CASSLRTSGNEQYF
16,-,TRBV18,TRBJ2-2,CASSPIGRAVAGELFF
15,-,TRBV19,TRBJ1-5,CASSIGSQVEGPQHF
14,-,TRBV6-5,TRBJ2-7,CASSGTGKSYEQYF
21,-,TRBV28,TRBJ1-2,CASSPWDFRVGYPRANYGYTF
14,-,TRBV5-6,TRBJ2-1,CASSSGTNYNEQFF
14,-,TRBV18,TRBJ1-1,CASSPSTMNTEAFF
15,-,TRBV5-4,TRBJ2-3,CASSLGLAGGDTQYF
14,-,TRBV18,TRBJ1-4,CASSLKQGWEKLFF
15,-,TRBV9,TRBJ2-6,CASSGTGAGANVLTF
15,-,TRBV7-9,TRBJ1-5,CASTKGGGYNQPQHF
13,-,TRBV12-3/TRBV12-4,TRBJ2-3,CASQGLAQDTQYF
16,-,TRBV5-4,TRBJ2-5,CASSSPTAGYQETQYF
14,-,TRBV7-3,TRBJ2-2,CASSWGQNTGELFF
16,-,TRBV19,TRBJ2-1,CASSIGSRGSYNEQFF
15,-,TRBV3-1/TRBV3-2,TRBJ2-2,CASSLGHANTGELFF
15,-,TRBV2,TRBJ1-4,CASVEDIQGNEKLFF
17,once,TRBV5-4,TRBJ1-1,CASSLDGAGGHPTEAFF
14,-,TRBV20-1,TRBJ2-5,CSASLAGVWETQYF
16,-,TRBV4-1,TRBJ1-2,CASSQPRTGKNYGYTF
16,-,TRBV19,TRBJ2-1,CASSSRGSSGGPAQFF
13,-,TRBV19,TRBJ1-2,CASTRKGNYGYTF
16,-,TRBV18,TRBJ2-1,CASSDTGTGGRFEQFF
16,-,TRBV19,TRBJ2-3,CASSARGLADTDTQYF
16,-,TRBV5-8,TRBJ2-3,CASGLRWAASTDTQYF